This TCR beta chain appears in the sequencing data of a study of T-cell reconstitution after alpha-beta-depleted transplantation in children. As it was prepared, the TCRbeta library received unique molecular identifiers. Via MiXCR, TCRdb re-called the PCR reads, giving one row per CDR3 protein. The sample lists 200,000 to 300,000 distinct CDR3 sequences; roughly 24% were seen once. As regards this clonotype: The antigen is undetermined.

Looked up from germline, CDR1 is SGHRS and CDR2 is YFSETQ. This CDR3 is 15 amino acids long. V was pared by 2 bases and J by 1 base, with 5 bases of the junction left unmatched. General study points: Certain patients had high TCRbeta diversity at day 60, and it came from recipient T cells and thymic progenitors that survived. Newly produced T cells mostly provided counts and TCRbeta diversity after one year, as hyperexpanded clones declined.

The material was PBMCs, obtained before TCRalphabeta/CD19-depleted stem cell transplant. The origin of this receptor is a girl aged 2 to 9 with Fanconi anemia, due to receive a stem cell transplant. The gene calls are TRBV5-1 and TRBJ2-5, with 7 bases that match TRBD1. The CDR3 bases are TGCGCCAGCAGCTTCACCGGGACAGCCCAAGAGACCCAGTACTTC. Translating it yields CASSFTGTAQETQYF.